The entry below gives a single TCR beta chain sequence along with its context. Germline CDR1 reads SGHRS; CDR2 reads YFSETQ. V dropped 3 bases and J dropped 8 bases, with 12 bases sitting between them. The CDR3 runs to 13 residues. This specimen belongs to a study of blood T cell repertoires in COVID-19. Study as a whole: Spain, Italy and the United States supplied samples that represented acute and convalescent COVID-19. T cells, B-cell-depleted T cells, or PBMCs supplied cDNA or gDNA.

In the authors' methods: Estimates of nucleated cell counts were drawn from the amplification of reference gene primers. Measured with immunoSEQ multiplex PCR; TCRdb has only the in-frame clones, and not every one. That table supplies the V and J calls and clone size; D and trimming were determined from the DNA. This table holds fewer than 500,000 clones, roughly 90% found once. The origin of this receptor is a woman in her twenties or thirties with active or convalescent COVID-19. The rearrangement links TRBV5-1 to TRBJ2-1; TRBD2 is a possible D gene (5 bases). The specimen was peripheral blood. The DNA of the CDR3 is TGCGCCAGCAGCTGGGCAGGTAGCGATGAGCAGTTCTTC. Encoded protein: CASSWAGSDEQFF.